This T cell receptor (beta chain) was obtained from a study of CD8+ T cells in alopecia areata. Treatment in this sample: oral pan-JAK inhibitor, 5-10 mg twice daily. Trimming removed 1 base from V and 5 bases from J, with 9 bases in between. Per germline, CDR1 LNHDA and CDR2 SQIVND (reference sequence). The CDR3 extends over 14 amino acids. The sequencing template was cDNA reverse transcribed from extracted RNA. Generated by immunoSEQ multiplex PCR, the TCRdb table keeps only in-frame clones and is missing some. Seen here are approximately 110,000 clones, under 60% observed once, and the top ten hold 12%.

The origin of this receptor is a human donor with alopecia areata. This rearrangement joins TRBV19 to TRBJ2-1; D is possibly TRBD2 (5 bases). This sample comprised CD8+ T cells sorted from blood, obtained at week 24, from a patient treated with tofacitinib. The CDR3 loop is CASSIVPSNNEQFF. Here the CDR3 DNA reads TGTGCCAGTAGTATAGTTCCTAGCAACAATGAGCAGTTCTTC.